Listed here is a single T cell receptor (beta chain). The CDR3 sequence is 12 residues long. The sample is drawn from a study of technical replicates of blood from a handful of donors. This table comes from immunoSEQ multiplex PCR, and its TCRdb copy is limited to in-frame clones, with some not included. Of about 75,000 clones in the sample, about 91% were seen once. The chain carries TRBV12-2 and TRBJ2-1; TRBD2, the D gene given by the table, was not confirmed from the DNA. TRBV12-2 is listed as a pseudogene. Sequenced input: T cells isolated from PBMCs. This clonotype was obtained from a human donor in good health. CDR3 in amino acids: CASRLFGPEQFF. Written as DNA, the CDR3 is TGTGCAAGTCGCTTATTCGGTCCTGAGCAGTTCTTC.